The rows below give T cell receptor beta chains drawn from one sample of a study of T-cell memory formation after mild COVID-19. TCRdb redid the calling of the 5' RACE reads with MiXCR, one entry per CDR3 protein. This sample has roughly 99,000 distinct CDR3 sequences, with around 14% found just once. Sequenced input: PBMCs or a T cell subset sorted from them (not recorded which). Every receptor here comes from a man between 18 and 29 years old who had mild COVID-19 (a few samples of this study predate the infection). Cell type and time point are not known. Both conserved end residues are part of each CDR3. The D gene is left open where the match is weak. Clone size is stated in some rows and not others, as once, few, many or a class when expanded.

v_gene	abundance	d_gene	j_gene	CDR3nt	CDR3aa
TRBV7-9	.	.	TRBJ2-1	TGTGCCAGCAGCTCGGGGTGGCTAGTGGGGTCCTACAATGAGCAGTTCTTC	CASSSGWLVGSYNEQFF
TRBV25-1	.	.	TRBJ2-6	TGTGCCAGCACCGCCGGACCCTCGAATACTGGGGCCAACGTCCTGACTTTC	CASTAGPSNTGANVLTF
TRBV30	.	TRBD1	TRBJ2-3	TGTGCCTGTGACAGGGGTAACCCGGCAGATACGCAGTATTTT	CACDRGNPADTQYF
TRBV11-2	medium-sized	TRBD1	TRBJ1-1	TGTGCCAGCAGCTCCCCAGGGGGTACGGCAAGGAACACTGAAGCTTTCTTT	CASSSPGGTARNTEAFF
TRBV27	.	TRBD2	TRBJ2-7	TGTGCCAGCAGTTTATTACAGCGGGGGGGCTCCGAGCAGTACTTC	CASSLLQRGGSEQYF
TRBV3-1	.	.	TRBJ1-4	TGTGCCAGCAGCCAAGCTGGGGGGCGAACTAATGAAAAACTGTTTTTT	CASSQAGGRTNEKLFF
TRBV4-1	.	TRBD2	TRBJ2-3	TGCGCCAGCACCGACGGGGGGGGCCTCTCCCGCACAGATACGCAGTATTTT	CASTDGGGLSRTDTQYF
TRBV7-9	few	.	TRBJ2-3	TGTGCCAGCGGAAACAGGGTTAGCACAGATACGCAGTATTTT	CASGNRVSTDTQYF
TRBV28	few	.	TRBJ2-7	TGTGCCAGCAGTTTAACAGGCTCCAACGAGCAGTACTTC	CASSLTGSNEQYF
TRBV4-3	.	.	TRBJ2-5	TGCGCCAGCAGCCAACAACCGGGATACCAAGACCAAGAGACCCAGTACTTC	CASSQQPGYQDQETQYF
TRBV5-1	.	TRBD1	TRBJ2-3	TGCGCCAGCAGCTCCGGACAGGGTTTGTCTCTCTCGAGTACCGCCGATACGCAGTATTTT	CASSSGQGLSLSSTADTQYF
TRBV5-5	few	TRBD1	TRBJ2-7	TGTGCCAGCAGCGGTGGACAGGTAAACTACGAGCAGTACTTC	CASSGGQVNYEQYF
TRBV20-1	many	.	TRBJ2-7	TGCAGTGCTAGGGACGTTATCTCCTACGAGCAGTACTTC	CSARDVISYEQYF
TRBV4-2	.	.	TRBJ2-3	TGTGCCAGCAGCCATCGGGCAGAGGGCACAGATACGCAGTATTTT	CASSHRAEGTDTQYF
TRBV6-2/TRBV6-3	many	TRBD1	TRBJ1-5	TGTGCCAGCAGCTGGGACAGGGGCCATCAGCCCCAGCATTTT	CASSWDRGHQPQHF
TRBV6-5	.	TRBD2	TRBJ2-1	TGTGCCAGCAGTTACTCTTTAGGACGGGGGGACAATGAGCAGTTCTTC	CASSYSLGRGDNEQFF
TRBV5-4	few	.	TRBJ1-3	TGTGCCAGCAGCGGATCGACGGCCTCTGGAAACACCATATATTTT	CASSGSTASGNTIYF
TRBV7-9	.	.	TRBJ1-2	TGTGCCAGCAGCGCGTGGAGCTACACCTTC	CASSAWSYTF
TRBV5-5	few	.	TRBJ2-7	TGTGCCAGCAGCCCTTGGTACTACGAGCAGTACTTC	CASSPWYYEQYF
TRBV29-1	many	TRBD1	TRBJ2-4	TGCAGCGGACGGGACAGTGCCGAGTACTTC	CSGRDSAEYF
TRBV7-9	.	.	TRBJ2-7	TGTGCCAGCAGCTTAGGGGACCATAAAGAGCAGTACTTC	CASSLGDHKEQYF
TRBV12-3/TRBV12-4	.	.	TRBJ1-1	TGTGCCAGCAGTTTTGCACCCAACACTGAAGCTTTCTTT	CASSFAPNTEAFF
TRBV7-2	.	TRBD2	TRBJ2-1	TGTGCCAGCAGCTTATCGACTAGCGATAATGAGCAGTTCTTC	CASSLSTSDNEQFF
TRBV6-2/TRBV6-3	.	TRBD1	TRBJ1-1	TGTGCCAGCAGTCCCTGGACAGGCCCGTTTATGAACACTGAAGCTTTCTTT	CASSPWTGPFMNTEAFF
TRBV29-1	once	.	TRBJ2-5	TGCAGCGTTGAAGCGGACCCTGGGATCCAAGAGACCCAGTACTTC	CSVEADPGIQETQYF
TRBV27	.	.	TRBJ2-1	TGTGCCAGCGGATACGGTGACGGAAACAATGAGCAGTTCTTC	CASGYGDGNNEQFF
TRBV5-6	.	.	TRBJ2-5	TGTGCCAGCAGCTATCCCCTCGGAGGTCCAGTGTGG	CASSYPLGGPVW
TRBV15	few	.	TRBJ2-7	TGTGCCACCAGCCCGACACACCTTCCCCCTTACGAGCAGTACTTC	CATSPTHLPPYEQYF
TRBV9	.	.	TRBJ2-7	TGTGCCAGCAGCGAGGGCTACGAGCAGTACTTC	CASSEGYEQYF
TRBV7-2	.	.	TRBJ2-7	TGTGCCAGCAGCTCAAATCGGGCCCGCTACTCCTACGAGCAGTACTTC	CASSSNRARYSYEQYF
TRBV12-3/TRBV12-4	few	TRBD1	TRBJ1-5	TGTGCCAGCAGTGGGGGGACAGGGATAAATCAGCCCCAGCATTTT	CASSGGTGINQPQHF
TRBV6-2/TRBV6-3	.	.	TRBJ2-7	TGTGCCAGCAGCTCCCAGGGGCACGAGCAGTACTTC	CASSSQGHEQYF
TRBV19	many	.	TRBJ2-2	TGTGCCAGTAGTACTCGACCGAACACCGGGGAGCTGTTTTTT	CASSTRPNTGELFF
TRBV9	many	.	TRBJ2-1	TGTGCCAGCAGCGTTTGGGGCAGCTCCTACAATGAGCAGTTCTTC	CASSVWGSSYNEQFF
TRBV7-9	few	.	TRBJ1-4	TGTGCCAGCAGCCGAAGACAGGCCGAGGGAGAAAAACTGTTTTTT	CASSRRQAEGEKLFF
TRBV12-3/TRBV12-4	few	.	TRBJ1-2	TGTGCCAGCAGTTCTGACTTCCCCGGCTATGGCTACACCTTC	CASSSDFPGYGYTF
TRBV20-1	many	TRBD1	TRBJ2-7	TGCAGTGCCCCCGACAGGGACCTCGAGCAGTACTTC	CSAPDRDLEQYF
TRBV7-2	.	TRBD2	TRBJ2-3	TGTGCCAGCAGCTTTCCGGGCGGGGGGCACACAGATACGCAGTATTTT	CASSFPGGGHTDTQYF
TRBV6-2/TRBV6-3	.	.	TRBJ2-1	TGTGCCAGCAGTTACCGGACAGCCTACAATGAGCAGTTCTTC	CASSYRTAYNEQFF
TRBV4-2	.	TRBD1	TRBJ1-4	TGTGCCAGCAGCCAAGACCCCGGACAGGGGGCTGAAAAACTGTTTTTT	CASSQDPGQGAEKLFF
TRBV5-6	many	.	TRBJ1-2	TGTGCCAGCAGCTTGGAACAGGTCCTCGGCTACACCTTC	CASSLEQVLGYTF
TRBV11-2	few	TRBD1	TRBJ2-5	TGTGCCAGCAGCTTAGCCAGGGGGCTGGGGACCCAGTACTTC	CASSLARGLGTQYF
TRBV7-2	.	TRBD2	TRBJ2-3	TGTGCCAGCAGCAGCCTAGGGGCGGGGGGCCCCGGGGATACGCAGTATTTT	CASSSLGAGGPGDTQYF
TRBV7-9	.	.	TRBJ1-1	TGTGCCAGCAGCCCAGGGGTCGGGGCTTTCTTT	CASSPGVGAFF
TRBV6-6	few	.	TRBJ1-1	TGTGCCAGCAGTTACTCGTTGGAACTCAACACTGAAGCTTTCTTT	CASSYSLELNTEAFF
TRBV19	.	TRBD1	TRBJ2-1	TGTGCCAGTAATGTAGACAGGGGTGATGAGCAGTTCTTC	CASNVDRGDEQFF
TRBV7-2	many	TRBD2	TRBJ2-1	TGTGCCAGCAGGGTCCCTGCAGCGGGGGACAATGAGCAGTTCTTC	CASRVPAAGDNEQFF
TRBV9	many	.	TRBJ2-1	TGTGCCAGCAGCGCCTCCGGGACGCCCAATGAGCAGTTCTTC	CASSASGTPNEQFF
TRBV20-1	.	.	TRBJ2-7	TGCAGTGCTAGAAGGTACCGGAACGGGCCAGAGATGTACGAGCAGTACTTC	CSARRYRNGPEMYEQYF
TRBV29-1	.	.	TRBJ1-2	TGCAGCGTTGAAGATCAAGCAGGAGGGAACTATGGCTACACCTTC	CSVEDQAGGNYGYTF
TRBV20-1	few	TRBD1	TRBJ2-3	TGCAGTGCTAGAGATTATCGGGACAGTCTAGGCACAGATACGCAGTATTTT	CSARDYRDSLGTDTQYF
TRBV20-1	.	.	TRBJ2-1	TGCAGTGCTGACAGGCCCGACTACAATGAGCAGTTCTTC	CSADRPDYNEQFF
TRBV29-1	few	.	TRBJ2-3	TGCAGCGTTGAAGAGAGGGTAGCGAGGGGCACAGATACGCAGTATTTT	CSVEERVARGTDTQYF